Listed here are 10 T cell receptor beta chains from one sample, sequenced in a study of graft-versus-host responses after intestinal transplantation. Clones were sequenced by immunoSEQ multiplex PCR, and TCRdb holds only the in-frame ones, with some missing. This sample has 6,500 to 7,500 clones, with roughly 34% found just once. Responders (about 200,000, CFSE-labeled) met about 200,000 stimulators that were irradiated and violet-dye-labeled. The sequencing used alloreactive CD8+ T cells from a mixed lymphocyte reaction culture, collected before transplantation. Subset meaning: CFSE-low proliferating T cells sorted from roughly six-day pre-transplant mixed lymphocyte reaction (GvH or HvG direction). Every receptor here comes from a human patient who was an organ donor for intestinal transplantation.

The chain couples TRBV14 to TRBJ1-2; D call uncertain. Germline CDR1 reads SGHDN; CDR2 reads FVKESK. Trimming removed 2 bases at V and 8 bases at J, with 15 bases between. The CDR3 is 14 residues long. The CDR3 reads CASSQLSYRRGYTF. In DNA form, the CDR3 reads TGTGCCAGCAGCCAATTAAGTTACCGTCGGGGCTACACCTTC.

V and J are TRBV29-1 and TRBJ2-3; the D is unclear. The CDR3 covers 14 residues. Germline CDR1 is SQVTM and CDR2 is ANQGSEA. The germline V and J ends were trimmed by 3 bases and 4 bases, with 14 bases remaining between them. CDR3: CSVDASFLPDTQYF. The CDR3 DNA sequence: TGCAGCGTTGACGCCAGTTTTCTCCCAGATACGCAGTATTTT.

This clone was observed a handful of times. CDR3 protein: CASSLWGGTSFPGELFF. The CDR3 DNA follows: TGTGCCAGCAGCTTATGGGGTGGGACTAGTTTCCCCGGGGAGCTGTTTTTT. The chain carries TRBV7-3 and TRBJ2-2, with TRBD2 matching 8 bases. The CDR3 loop spans 17 amino acids. Germline assignment: CDR1 SGHTA and CDR2 FQGTGA. V was clipped by 2 bases and J by 6 bases; unmatched bases: 11.

The V gene is TRBV11-3, the J gene TRBJ1-1, with 7 nucleotides matching TRBD1. This CDR3 has 14 amino acids. CDR1 is SGHNT, CDR2 YENEEA, per germline. The junction had 13 bases not matched to a gene; V was cut back by 4 bases and J by 11 bases. The CDR3 protein is CASSSPEDRTRAFF. The CDR3 region has the DNA TGTGCCAGCAGCTCCCCGGAGGACAGGACGCGGGCTTTCTTT.

V and J are TRBV4-2 and TRBJ2-7, with TRBD2 matching 11 bases. CDR3 length: 15 residues. The germline V gene has CDR1 LGHNA and CDR2 YNFKEQ. The J segment lost 3 bases and the V segment lost 3 bases, leaving 4 bases of the junction unmatched. CDR3 protein: CASSHSGTSGYEQYF. CDR3 nucleotides: TGTGCCAGCAGCCACTCCGGGACTAGCGGCTACGAGCAGTACTTC.

This clone turned up a few times. The V gene is TRBV4-1, the J gene TRBJ1-1, with D hard to call. The CDR3 has 14 amino acids. V dropped 1 base and J dropped 6 bases, with 12 bases sitting between them. Germline-derived CDR1 and CDR2 are MGHRA and YSYEKL. CDR3 nucleotides: TGCGCCAGCAGCCAAGTAGGTATGGGCCCTGAAGCTTTCTTT. It codes for CASSQVGMGPEAFF.

This clone qualifies as medium-sized. This chain joins TRBV2 and TRBJ1-3, with a weak D call TRBD1 (6 bases). The CDR3 length is 16 residues. With 6 bases removed from V and 4 bases from J, the gap between germline ends came to 19 bases. In germline, CDR1 is SNHLY, CDR2 FYNNEI. CDR3 sequence: CASSAEYREWGNTIYF. CDR3 sequence (DNA): TGTGCCAGCAGCGCGGAGTACAGGGAATGGGGAAACACCATATATTTT.

This clone has a handful of counts. The chain links TRBV20-1 to TRBJ1-2, with D possibly TRBD1 on 6 matching bases. Per the germline V gene, CDR1 is DFQATT and CDR2 is SNEGSKA (reference sequence). Trimming took 6 bases from V and 4 from J, leaving 9 bases between them. CDR3 length: 11 amino acids. The CDR3: CSAYRAYGYTF. CDR3 DNA: TGCAGTGCCTACAGGGCCTATGGCTACACCTTC.

This clone has more than one count but fewer than ten. The chain recombines TRBV29-1 with TRBJ1-1; D unclear. Between the trimmed V and J ends, which lost 3 bases and 1 base, there was a span of 15 bases. CDR1 is SQVTM, CDR2 ANQGSEA, per germline. This CDR3 region has 15 residues. CDR3 region: CSVDAPGRENTEAFF. DNA of the CDR3: TGCAGCGTTGACGCCCCCGGGAGGGAGAACACTGAAGCTTTCTTT. The full variable domain, its missing parts supplied by reference TRBV29-1 and TRBJ1-1, is SAVISQKPSRDICQRGTSLTIQCQVDSQVTMMFWYRQQPGQSLTLIATANQGSEATYESGFVIDKFPISRPNLTFSTLTVSNMSPEDSSIYLCSVDAPGRENTEAFFGQGTRLTVV.

The rearrangement links TRBV6-5 to TRBJ2-5; 9 positions agree with TRBD1. The germline gives CDR1 MNHEY, CDR2 SVGAGI. CDR3 length equals 15 residues. V shed 11 bases, J shed 5 bases, and the junction held 15 bases outside the gene matches. The CDR3 is CALSTGGCLVETQYF. In DNA, the CDR3 is TGTGCCTTATCGACAGGGGGGTGCTTAGTGGAGACCCAGTACTTC.